The 14 T cell receptor beta chains below come from one sample, sequenced in a study of liver allograft versus peripheral blood T cells. Study-level background: Intrahepatic T cell receptor repertoires from transplanted livers were compared against repertoires in recipients' peripheral blood.

One entry per CDR3 protein results from TCRdb running MiXCR on the reads. The sample contains fewer than 2,000 distinct CDR3 sequences, about 15% of which appear only once. These receptors all stem from a human patient who had a liver transplant. A share of the T cells may be of graft donor origin.

Remarks on this clonotype: At one boundary the junction diverges from the germline segment, which might be a read error. This chain uses TRBV18 with TRBJ1-1, with a possible D match to TRBD1 (6 bases). This CDR3 comprises 15 residues. The germline CDR1 and CDR2 sequences are KGHSH and LQKENI. The CDR3 DNA reads TGTGCCATCTCACCCCCTCCTGACAGGTCTACTGAAGCTTTCTTT. It encodes CAISPPPDRSTEAFF. The complete variable domain, with remaining parts taken from reference TRBV18 and TRBJ1-1, reads NAGVMQNPRHLVRRRGQEARLRCSPMKGHSHVYWYRQLPEEGLKFMVYLQKENIIDESGMPKERFSAEFPKEGPSILRIQQVVRGDSAAYFCAISPPPDRSTEAFFGQGTRLTVV.

This clonotype ranks as medium-sized. This chain uses TRBV19 with TRBJ2-1; 8 bases match TRBD2. From germline, CDR1 is LNHDA and CDR2 SQIVND (reference sequence). The CDR3 runs to 16 residues. V gave up 7 bases and J gave up 6 bases; unmatched junction bases: 14. CDR3 in amino acids: CASTHMGGRIGNEQFF. In DNA, the CDR3 is TGTGCCAGTACCCACATGGGCGGGAGGATCGGCAATGAGCAGTTCTTC.

This clonotype is categorized as medium-sized. The chain uses TRBV19 and TRBJ1-2; 9 nucleotides line up with TRBD1. Germline CDR1 LNHDA, CDR2 SQIVND (reference sequence). CDR3 length: 14 amino acids. V was pared by 6 bases and J by 2 bases, with 4 bases of the junction left unmatched. The CDR3 sequence: CASSRQGENYGYTF. The CDR3 nucleotides are TGTGCCAGTAGCCGACAGGGGGAAAACTATGGCTACACCTTC.

This clonotype is large within its sample. This chain connects TRBV20-1 to TRBJ1-2; 8 nucleotides match TRBD1. Losses at the gene ends were 5 bases for V and 8 bases for J; bases not matched to a gene: 7. The CDR3 sequence is 12 residues long. Germline V gene sequence: CDR1 DFQATT, CDR2 SNEGSKA (reference sequence). The CDR3 region has the DNA TGCAGTGCTCCTCAGGGGGCGCGGGGCTACACCTTC. Protein: CSAPQGARGYTF.

By proportion, this clonotype is medium-sized. V and J are TRBV7-9 and TRBJ2-1; 8 positions agree with TRBD2. V was pared by 5 bases and J by 3 bases, with 9 bases of the junction left unmatched. The germline CDR1 and CDR2 sequences are SEHNR and FQNEAQ (reference sequence). The CDR3 is 16 amino acids. This chain's CDR3 is CASSLSLAGNYNEQFF. DNA for the CDR3: TGTGCCAGCAGCCTGTCCTTAGCGGGGAACTACAATGAGCAGTTCTTC.

V is TRBV3-1 and J is TRBJ2-3; 7 bases line up with TRBD2. The germline V gene has CDR1 LGHDT and CDR2 YNNKEL (reference sequence). This CDR3 spans 13 amino acids. V was pared by 5 bases and J by 5 bases, with 4 bases of the junction left unmatched. CDR3 sequence: CASSGRARDTQYF. CDR3 sequence (DNA): TGTGCCAGCAGCGGGAGGGCCAGAGATACGCAGTATTTT.

This clonotype is medium-sized (0.01 to 0.1%). The V gene is TRBV18, the J gene TRBJ2-7; D may be TRBD1 (5 bases). The V and J ends lost 6 bases and 2 bases respectively, with 20 bases between them. This CDR3 contains 16 residues. Germline lookup yields CDR1 KGHSH and CDR2 LQKENI. This CDR3 reads CASSTVGAPNPYEQYF. The CDR3 nucleotides read TGTGCCAGCTCCACCGTTGGGGCCCCAAACCCCTACGAGCAGTACTTC.

In this sample, this clonotype is medium-sized. The chain recombines TRBV3-1 with TRBJ1-3; D perhaps matches TRBD1 (5 bases). The CDR3 length is 18 residues. Trimming pared 1 base from V and 0 bases from J, leaving 16 bases between. Germline CDR1 reads LGHDT; CDR2 reads YNNKEL (reference sequence). This CDR3 reads CASSQGTSASLSGNTIYF. CDR3 coding DNA: TGTGCCAGCAGCCAAGGGACAAGTGCGTCCCTCTCTGGAAACACCATATATTTT.

This clonotype is medium-sized within its sample. This rearrangement joins TRBV12-3 or TRBV12-4 to TRBJ1-1, with D perhaps matching TRBD1 (5 bases). The CDR3 is 14 residues long. Trimming took off 7 bases at V and 3 bases at J, with 15 bases between the two ends. Here the CDR3 reads CASNPGYRDTEAFF. CDR3 nucleotide sequence: TGTGCCAGCAACCCAGGGTATAGAGACACTGAAGCTTTCTTT.

By share, this clonotype ranks as medium-sized. The chain links TRBV2 to TRBJ1-2, with no clear D. V was trimmed by 6 bases and J by 2 bases, leaving 10 bases between them. Germline CDR1 SNHLY, CDR2 FYNNEI. The CDR3 extends over 13 amino acids. The CDR3 nucleotides are TGTGCCAGCAGGTCCCACATAAACTATGGCTACACCTTC. This gives the protein CASRSHINYGYTF.

This clonotype is deemed medium-sized. The chain carries TRBV6-6 and TRBJ2-7; 10 nucleotides align to TRBD1. This CDR3 is 16 amino acids long. The germline V gene encodes CDR1 MNHNY and CDR2 SVGAGI (reference sequence). J was trimmed by 2 bases and V by 2 bases; bases with no gene match: 6. CDR3 sequence: CASSYQFGTGAYEQYF. The CDR3 DNA sequence: TGTGCCAGCAGTTACCAGTTCGGGACAGGGGCCTACGAGCAGTACTTC.

Within the sample, this clonotype is medium-sized. The chain is built from TRBV11-1 and TRBJ2-7, with a weak D call TRBD2 (6 bases). CDR3 size: 14 residues. Germline V gene sequence: CDR1 SGHAT, CDR2 FQDESV (reference sequence). V lost 3 bases and J lost 2, with 11 bases in between. The CDR3 DNA reads as TGTGCCAGCAGCTTCAACACGGGGGCCTACGAGCAGTACTTC. Its protein is CASSFNTGAYEQYF.

This clonotype is labeled as large. The chain recombines TRBV18 with TRBJ1-2, with D possibly matching TRBD1 (5 bases). Trimming took 3 bases from V and 5 from J, leaving 7 bases between them. The CDR3 covers 12 residues. Germline assignment: CDR1 KGHSH and CDR2 LQKENI. This CDR3 reads CASSPGLYGYTF. The CDR3 DNA sequence: TGTGCCAGCTCACCGGGACTGTATGGCTACACCTTC.

This clonotype counts as medium-sized. The chain uses TRBV5-5 and TRBJ1-2; D is undetermined. Trimming took 1 base from V and 5 from J, leaving 12 bases between them. This CDR3 is 14 amino acids long. Germline lookup yields CDR1 SGHKS and CDR2 YYEKEE (reference sequence). The DNA for the CDR3 is TGTGCCAGCAGCTTGCTCCCGGACGAGTATGGCTACACCTTC. Residues: CASSLLPDEYGYTF.